This T cell receptor (beta chain) was recorded in a study of cytotoxic CD8 clonotypes in ibrutinib-treated CLL. Study summary: IGHV unmutated 17 to 18; relapsed/refractory some ten; treatment-naive about 14. It was after a median approximately twelve months of treatment, range 6 to 36, that response samples were taken.

Turning to this clone: Antigen specificity is unknown.

Study-wide results and caveats: Progressing and sustained-remission patients had different sampling times.

The CDR3 spans 16 residues. With 5 bases clipped from V and 2 bases from J, the junction kept 9 bases outside the gene matches. The V gene's germline CDR1 is SGHTA and CDR2 FQGNSA. Sequencing used immunoSEQ multiplex PCR; TCRdb keeps in-frame clones, though not all of them. The data contain 150,000 to 200,000 clones, 88% of them singletons. Sequenced material: PBMCs, taken at disease progression, from a patient treated with ibrutinib. This clonotype originated in a human donor with chronic lymphocytic leukemia. The chain joins TRBV7-2 to TRBJ2-7; TRBD2 aligns across 10 bases. The CDR3: CASSLDPGLATYEQYF. DNA for the CDR3: TGTGCCAGCAGCCTGGACCCGGGACTAGCGACCTACGAGCAGTACTTC.